These 8 T cell receptor beta chains were all obtained from the same sample, sequenced in a study of pediatric ulcerative colitis. Sequencing was performed with immunoSEQ multiplex PCR; in TCRdb, only in-frame clones are kept and a portion is missing. Counted here are approximately 40,000 clones, 60% to 75% occurring once; the ten biggest clones make up approximately 9%. One to two pinch biopsies were taken from the rectum during colonoscopy. Sequencing used gut tissue. The receptors come from a boy aged 10-17 years with severe ulcerative colitis.

This chain connects TRBV5-8 to TRBJ2-6, with unresolved D. Germline V CDR1 and CDR2: SGHTS, YDEGEE. This CDR3 contains 15 residues. Trimming shortened V by 0 bases and J by 0 bases, and 4 bases separated the two germline ends. CDR3 bases: TGTGCCAGCAGCTTGGGGCTCTCTGGGGCCAACGTCCTGACTTTC. This sequence encodes CASSLGLSGANVLTF.

The chain couples TRBV6-1 to TRBJ2-7, with 7 bases fitting TRBD1. V was clipped by 6 bases and J by 2 bases; unmatched bases: 7. Germline V gene sequence: CDR1 MNHNS, CDR2 SASEGT. CDR3 length: 14 amino acids. The CDR3 region is CASRPGQFPYEQYF. The CDR3 DNA is TGTGCCAGCAGACCGGGACAGTTTCCCTACGAGCAGTACTTC.

The V and J genes are TRBV21-1 and TRBJ1-4. TRBV21-1 is a pseudogene. CDR3 size: 15 residues. The CDR3 bases are TGTGCCAGCAGCAAAACCCGGCACGGTAATGAAAAACTGTTTTTT. Its translation: CASSKTRHGNEKLFF.

The V call is TRBV5-6, the J call TRBJ1-2; D unclear. Germline lookup yields CDR1 SGHDT and CDR2 YYEEEE. V was cut by 1 base and J by 3 bases, with 4 bases left in between. The CDR3 is made up of 12 amino acids. The CDR3 sequence is CASSLSHYGYTF. For the CDR3, the DNA is TGTGCCAGCAGCTTGTCTCACTATGGCTACACCTTC.

This chain uses TRBV6-5 with TRBJ2-7, with 9 bases matching TRBD1. Germline trimming cut 6 bases from V and 3 bases from J; bases unmatched to any gene: 3. This CDR3 has 13 residues. Germline loops: CDR1 MNHEY, CDR2 SVGAGI. CDR3 nucleotide sequence: TGTGCCAGCAGAGGACAGGGGTTCTACGAGCAGTACTTC. Translating gives CASRGQGFYEQYF.

J is TRBJ1-5 and V is TRBV28; 8 bases line up with TRBD1. Germline V gene data show CDR1 as MDHEN and CDR2 as SYDVKM. The CDR3 has 15 residues. After removal of 6 bases from V and 4 bases from J, the junction contained 8 bases not matched to a gene. The CDR3 region has the DNA TGTGCCAGCAGAAAGGACAGGGAAGGTAATCAGCCCCAGCATTTT. It yields the protein CASRKDREGNQPQHF.

The count of this clone is one. This chain joins TRBV7-2 and TRBJ2-7; perhaps TRBD1 as D (5 bases). Germline loops: CDR1 SGHTA, CDR2 FQGNSA. The CDR3 extends over 14 amino acids. Deletions cut 5 bases from V and 3 bases from J, with 14 bases between. CDR3 loop: CASSPDSNFYEQYF. The CDR3 DNA sequence: TGTGCCAGCAGCCCCGACAGTAACTTCTACGAGCAGTACTTC.

This sequence joins TRBV10-3 and TRBJ2-7; 10 positions match TRBD1. Germline assignment: CDR1 ENHRY and CDR2 SYGVKD. The trim removed 10 bases at V and 6 bases at J, leaving 12 bases unmatched. The CDR3 is 14 residues long. CDR3 loop: CATMIGTGVGEQYF. The CDR3 DNA is TGTGCCACCATGATAGGGACAGGGGTTGGCGAGCAGTACTTC.